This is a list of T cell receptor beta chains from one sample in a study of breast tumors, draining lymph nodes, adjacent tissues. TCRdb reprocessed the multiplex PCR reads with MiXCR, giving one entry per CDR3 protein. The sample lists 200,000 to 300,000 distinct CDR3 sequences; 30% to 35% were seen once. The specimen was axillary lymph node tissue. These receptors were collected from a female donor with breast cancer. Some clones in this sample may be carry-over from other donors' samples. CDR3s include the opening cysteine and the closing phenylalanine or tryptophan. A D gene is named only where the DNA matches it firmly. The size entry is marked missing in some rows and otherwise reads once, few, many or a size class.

DNA: TGTGCCAGCAGCCCACAGGTGGTTCTCCGCCTGGGGCAGTACTTC; CDR3: CASSPQVVLRLGQYF; D: .; V: TRBV7-8; J: TRBJ2-7; length: 15; size: many
DNA: TGTGCCAGCAGCTTTTTAGGGGTGGGTGGCTACACCTTC; CDR3: CASSFLGVGGYTF; D: .; V: TRBV7-2; J: TRBJ1-2; length: 13; size: many
DNA: TGTGCCAGCAGGCTAGCGGGAAACACCGGGGAGCTGTTTTTT; CDR3: CASRLAGNTGELFF; D: TRBD2; V: TRBV2; J: TRBJ2-2; length: 14; size: many
DNA: TGTGCCAGCAGAGCAGGGGGAGAAAAACTGTTTTTT; CDR3: CASRAGGEKLFF; D: TRBD1; V: TRBV2; J: TRBJ1-4; length: 12; size: many
DNA: TGTGCCAGCAGCACTGGACCAACAACGACCGGGGAGCTGTTTTTT; CDR3: CASSTGPTTTGELFF; D: .; V: TRBV12-3/TRBV12-4; J: TRBJ2-2; length: 15; size: many
DNA: TGCAGCGTTGAAGAGGGCCTCTCTGGGGCCAACGTCCTGACTTTC; CDR3: CSVEEGLSGANVLTF; D: .; V: TRBV29-1; J: TRBJ2-6; length: 15; size: once
DNA: TGTGCCAGCAGTTACTCGGACTTAAACAATGAGCAGTTCTTC; CDR3: CASSYSDLNNEQFF; D: .; V: TRBV6-6; J: TRBJ2-1; length: 14; size: .
DNA: TGTGCCAGTAGTGGGGGGGTCTTATCAAACACCGGGGAGCTGTTTTTT; CDR3: CASSGGVLSNTGELFF; D: TRBD2; V: TRBV19; J: TRBJ2-2; length: 16; size: many
DNA: TGCGCCAGCAGCCAAGGTCCCCAAGAGACCCAGTACTTC; CDR3: CASSQGPQETQYF; D: .; V: TRBV4-1; J: TRBJ2-5; length: 13; size: many
DNA: TGCAGTGCTAGAGTTACCTGGGGGGCGCGGACAGATACGCAGTATTTT; CDR3: CSARVTWGARTDTQYF; D: .; V: TRBV20-1; J: TRBJ2-3; length: 16; size: many
DNA: TGCGCCAGCAGCTTGGCTAGCGGGAGGCCGTACAATGAGCAGTTCTTC; CDR3: CASSLASGRPYNEQFF; D: TRBD2; V: TRBV5-1; J: TRBJ2-1; length: 16; size: many
DNA: TGTGCCACCAGTGAGCCCAATAACAATGAGCAGTTCTTC; CDR3: CATSEPNNNEQFF; D: .; V: TRBV24-1; J: TRBJ2-1; length: 13; size: many
DNA: TGTGCCAGCAGTCACTCGACTAGCGGCCCCACAGATACGCAGTATTTT; CDR3: CASSHSTSGPTDTQYF; D: TRBD2; V: TRBV6-5; J: TRBJ2-3; length: 16; size: few
DNA: TGTGCCAGCAGTACAGACAGGGGGTTTGGAAACACCATATATTTT; CDR3: CASSTDRGFGNTIYF; D: TRBD1; V: TRBV6-6; J: TRBJ1-3; length: 15; size: many
DNA: TGTGCCAGCAGACCCTCCCTTGGGGGTGCAACTAGTGAACAACTGTTTTTT; CDR3: CASRPSLGGATSEQLFF; D: .; V: TRBV7-8; J: TRBJ1-4; length: 17; size: .
DNA: TGTGCCAGCAGTTATTTCGAGACACCCACGCGGGCTGGCTACACCTTC; CDR3: CASSYFETPTRAGYTF; D: .; V: TRBV6-5; J: TRBJ1-2; length: 16; size: .
DNA: TGTGCCAGCACCAGGACAGGGGCCTGGAACACCGGGGAGCTGTTTTTT; CDR3: CASTRTGAWNTGELFF; D: TRBD1; V: TRBV7-9; J: TRBJ2-2; length: 16; size: .
DNA: TGTGCCAGCAGTTTAGGTCCAACTCGCACAGATACGCAGTATTTT; CDR3: CASSLGPTRTDTQYF; D: .; V: TRBV12-3/TRBV12-4; J: TRBJ2-3; length: 15; size: many
DNA: TGTGCCAGCAGTTTGACCAGAGGGACAGGGAATGAAAAACTGTTTTTT; CDR3: CASSLTRGTGNEKLFF; D: TRBD1; V: TRBV12-3/TRBV12-4; J: TRBJ1-4; length: 16; size: many
DNA: TGCGCCAGCAGCTCCGGAGACAATCAGCCCCAGCATTTT; CDR3: CASSSGDNQPQHF; D: .; V: TRBV5-1; J: TRBJ1-5; length: 13; size: many
DNA: TGCGCCAGCAGGGTTACAGGGGCTCAAGACACCCAGTACTTC; CDR3: CASRVTGAQDTQYF; D: TRBD1; V: TRBV5-1; J: TRBJ2-5; length: 14; size: few
DNA: TGTGCCAGCACCGGGACACAGGTCTACGAGCAGTACTTC; CDR3: CASTGTQVYEQYF; D: .; V: TRBV28; J: TRBJ2-7; length: 13; size: .
DNA: TGTGCCAGCAGCTCCCAGGGGTATTCACCCCTCCACTTT; CDR3: CASSSQGYSPLHF; D: .; V: TRBV7-9; J: TRBJ1-6; length: 13; size: many
DNA: TGTGCCAGCAGTTTAGGCGGGCTGTCCTACAATGAGCAGTTCTTC; CDR3: CASSLGGLSYNEQFF; D: .; V: TRBV27; J: TRBJ2-1; length: 15; size: .
DNA: TGCAGTGCTAGAGATCGGGACAGGGTGGGGAGTCAGCCCCAGCATTTT; CDR3: CSARDRDRVGSQPQHF; D: TRBD1; V: TRBV20-1; J: TRBJ1-5; length: 16; size: many
DNA: TGCAGTGCCCAGGGGGTTGGGTCCCCCTACGAGCAGTACTTC; CDR3: CSAQGVGSPYEQYF; D: TRBD1; V: TRBV20-1; J: TRBJ2-7; length: 14; size: many
DNA: TGTGCCAGCACCCCGCGGGCAGGGGGCCGGGAGACCCAGTACTTC; CDR3: CASTPRAGGRETQYF; D: TRBD1; V: TRBV5-6; J: TRBJ2-5; length: 15; size: many
DNA: TGTGCCAGCAGGGGTCAGGGGAACCCAACCTACGAGCAGTACTTC; CDR3: CASRGQGNPTYEQYF; D: .; V: TRBV7-9; J: TRBJ2-7; length: 15; size: .